The table lists the clone carrying this T cell receptor beta chain with many counts. Antigen: not known. The ends lost 7 bases at V and 1 base at J; junction bases unmatched: 13. The length of the CDR3 is 16 residues. Germline V lookup: CDR1 MDHEN, CDR2 SYDVKM. Uncontrolled infection, other autoimmune disease, pregnancy and lactation each barred patients from inclusion. Fresh peripheral blood, roughly 10 ml, was the source of the PBMCs. The source material, RNA transcripts, was used to amplify TCR beta CDR3 regions. TCR CDR3 regions were first amplified by RT-PCR with HTBI primers. MiXCR, applied by TCRdb to the multiplex PCR reads, yields one record per CDR3 protein. The table lists roughly 500,000 distinct CDR3 sequences, roughly 22% of them singletons. This entry belongs to a study of T cells in Graves' hyperthyroidism and ophthalmopathy. Findings of the study overall: Ophthalmopathy was distinguished from stable hyperthyroidism by 13 V-J signatures.

This TCR was sampled from a woman aged 65 to 85 with Graves' ophthalmopathy. The V and J genes are TRBV28 and TRBJ2-7; 7 nucleotides line up with TRBD1. Sequenced input: blood. Here the CDR3 reads CASTSQGVPQSYEQYF. The CDR3 nucleotides are TGTGCCAGCACTTCCCAGGGGGTTCCGCAGTCCTACGAGCAGTACTTC.